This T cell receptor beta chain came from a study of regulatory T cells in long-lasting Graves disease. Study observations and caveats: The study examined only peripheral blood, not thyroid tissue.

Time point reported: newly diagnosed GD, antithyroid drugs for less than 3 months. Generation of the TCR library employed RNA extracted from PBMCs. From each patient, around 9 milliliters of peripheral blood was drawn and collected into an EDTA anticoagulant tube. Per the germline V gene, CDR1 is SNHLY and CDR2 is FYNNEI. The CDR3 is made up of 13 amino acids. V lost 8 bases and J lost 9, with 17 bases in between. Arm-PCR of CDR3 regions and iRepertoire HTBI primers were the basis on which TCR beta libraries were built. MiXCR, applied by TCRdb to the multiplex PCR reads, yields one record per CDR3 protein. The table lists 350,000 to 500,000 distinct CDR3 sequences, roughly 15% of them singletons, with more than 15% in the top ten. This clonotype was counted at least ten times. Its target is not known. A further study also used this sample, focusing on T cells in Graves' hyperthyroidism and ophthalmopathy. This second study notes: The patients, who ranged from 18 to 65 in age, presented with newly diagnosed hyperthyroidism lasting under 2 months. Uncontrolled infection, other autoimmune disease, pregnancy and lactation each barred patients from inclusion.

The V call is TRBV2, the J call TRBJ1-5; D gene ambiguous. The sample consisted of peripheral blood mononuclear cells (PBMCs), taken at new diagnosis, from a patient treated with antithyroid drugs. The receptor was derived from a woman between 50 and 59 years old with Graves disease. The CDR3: CASGNSFLGPQHF. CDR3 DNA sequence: TGTGCCAGCGGTAACAGTTTTTTAGGGCCCCAGCATTTT.